This T cell receptor beta chain was observed in a study of blood T cell repertoires in COVID-19. About the research overall: The origin of the acute and convalescent COVID-19 samples was the United States, Italy and Spain.

Germline CDR1 is SGHNT and CDR2 is YYREEE (reference sequence). The CDR3 has 13 residues. The V gene end was trimmed by 6 bases and the J gene end by 3 bases; junction bases not matched to a gene: 5. Assay: immunoSEQ multiplex PCR; the TCRdb copy retains only in-frame clones and omits some. The sample holds 200,000 to 250,000 clones, roughly 89% seen once. Individuals drawn from some 25 US areas were about 18 to 100 years old. Exposed participants came across a COVID-19 case within 2 weeks before study entry. The sequenced sample was PBMCs or T cells enriched from blood (not recorded which). The sequence derives from a man aged 25 to 40 who had been exposed to COVID-19. V usage is TRBV5-4 and J usage is TRBJ2-7, with 8 bases fitting TRBD1. CDR3 in DNA: TGTGCCAGCAACCGGGACAGGATCTACGAGCAGTACTTC. Encoded protein: CASNRDRIYEQYF.